The 9 T cell receptor beta chains below were found in one sample sequenced in a study of OX40 agonist ivuxolimab in advanced cancers. Library preparation employed the immunoSEQ multiplex PCR assay. Entries here come from immuneACCESS through TCRdb and include only in-frame sequences with V and J called. Some clones fail to appear in such tables; in the studies checked, an unresolved V gene covers under half of the shortfall, and the cause of the remainder is unknown. Counted in this sample were roughly 92,000 clones; about 90% of them appeared once. Clones ranked in the top ten supply 0.7% to 0.95% of the sample. This specimen consisted of CD4+ or CD8+ T cells sorted from blood, obtained in a trial of the OX40 agonist ivuxolimab. The receptors stem from an adult with an advanced solid tumor such as melanoma, head and neck, liver or kidney cancer.

The chain joins TRBV13 to TRBJ2-3; either TRBD1 or TRBD2 may fit D (6 bases each). This CDR3 contains 17 residues. V was cut by 2 bases and J by 0 bases, with 15 bases left in between. Germline V lookup: CDR1 PRHDT, CDR2 FYEKMQ (reference sequence). The CDR3 reads CASSLRRDISSTDTQYF. DNA of the CDR3: TGTGCCAGCAGCTTAAGGCGGGACATTTCTAGCACAGATACGCAGTATTTT.

This clone has only one observation. The gene calls are TRBV4-1 and TRBJ1-5, with unresolved D. CDR1 and CDR2 from the germline V gene are MGHRA and YSYEKL. CDR3 length: 15 amino acids. Trimming shortened V by 5 bases and J by 1 base, and 12 bases separated the two germline ends. CDR3 sequence reads: CASSKVGLSNQPQHF. The CDR3 DNA sequence: TGCGCCAGCAGCAAAGTAGGGTTGAGCAATCAGCCCCAGCATTTT.

The rearrangement uses TRBV28 and TRBJ1-5, with D perhaps matching TRBD1 (5 bases). The CDR3 is made up of 16 amino acids. The V gene's germline CDR1 is MDHEN and CDR2 SYDVKM. Trimming took 5 bases from V and 0 from J, leaving 14 bases between them. The CDR3 is CASSQQEWYSNQPQHF. As DNA, the CDR3 is TGTGCCAGCAGTCAACAGGAATGGTATAGCAATCAGCCCCAGCATTTT.

The chain uses TRBV5-6 and TRBJ1-2; possible D gene TRBD1, 5 bases. Trimming took off 0 bases at V and 8 bases at J, with 5 bases between the two ends. CDR3 size: 11 residues. Germline values: CDR1 SGHDT, CDR2 YYEEEE. In DNA form, the CDR3 reads TGTGCCAGCAGCTTGGACAGGGGCTACACCTTC. Encoded protein: CASSLDRGYTF.

The chain joins TRBV4-1 to TRBJ2-3; 8 positions match TRBD2. The CDR3 contains 17 residues. V was pared by 0 bases and J by 6 bases, with 11 bases of the junction left unmatched. CDR1 is MGHRA and CDR2 is YSYEKL in the germline V gene. CDR3 amino acids: CASSQDRGRTPVDTQYF. The CDR3 DNA is TGCGCCAGCAGCCAAGATCGCGGGAGGACCCCAGTGGATACGCAGTATTTT.

In DNA, the CDR3 is TGTGCCAGCACCAGACAGAGCACAGATACGCAGTATTTT. As protein: CASTRQSTDTQYF. The chain couples TRBV11-3 to TRBJ2-3; D might be TRBD1 (5 bases). V shed 7 bases and J shed 0 bases, with 8 bases lying between them. The CDR3 runs 13 residues. In germline, CDR1 is SGHNT, CDR2 YENEEA.

The chain links TRBV7-2 to TRBJ2-7; 8 bases align to TRBD2. Losses at the gene ends were 3 bases for V and 4 bases for J; bases not matched to a gene: 5. In germline, CDR1 is SGHTA, CDR2 FQGNSA. The CDR3 extends over 14 amino acids. The CDR3 coding sequence is TGTGCCAGCAGCTTCGAGAGCGGGGGATACGAGCAGTACTTC. This codes for CASSFESGGYEQYF.

V gene TRBV6-6 combines with J gene TRBJ2-7; possible D gene TRBD1, 6 bases. The germline V gene has CDR1 MNHNY and CDR2 SVGAGI (reference sequence). V lost 6 bases, J lost 4 bases, and 7 bases lay in between. This CDR3 is built from 11 residues. CDR3 nucleotides: TGTGCCAGCAGGACAGGTTACGAGCAGTACTTC. Translation: CASRTGYEQYF.

The rearrangement links TRBV4-2 to TRBJ2-2, with 9 positions matching TRBD2. V trimming: 5 bases; J trimming: 3 bases; junction bases outside the gene matches: 7. CDR1 and CDR2 from the germline V gene are LGHNA and YNFKEQ. This CDR3 has 16 amino acids. The CDR3 nucleotides read TGTGCCAGCAGCTCCTCGACTAGCGGCTACACCGGGGAGCTGTTTTTT. As protein: CASSSSTSGYTGELFF.